The entry that follows covers one T cell receptor beta chain sequence. The data derive from a study of blood T cell repertoires in COVID-19. The wider study: Both acute and convalescent COVID-19 samples were obtained from the United States, Italy and Spain.

Profiled with immunoSEQ multiplex PCR; TCRdb holds only in-frame clones, not every one. This table holds 200,000 to 250,000 clones, about 88% found once. CDR1 and CDR2 (germline): MNHEY, SVGAGI. The CDR3 consists of 13 residues. V was pared by 2 bases and J by 1 base, with 5 bases between. The gene calls are TRBV6-5 and TRBJ1-1; perhaps TRBD1 as D (5 bases). This TCR derives from a woman aged 40 to 50 who had recovered from COVID-19. Source material: peripheral blood. CDR3 bases: TGTGCCAGCAGTTACACAGGGAACACTGAAGCTTTCTTT. Amino acids: CASSYTGNTEAFF.